This is a list of T cell receptor beta chains from one sample in a study of blood T cell repertoires in COVID-19. Sequencing used immunoSEQ multiplex PCR; TCRdb keeps in-frame clones, though not all of them. This sample has approximately 290,000 clones, with approximately 83% found just once. The sample comprised PBMCs or T cells enriched from blood (not recorded which). The receptors come from a woman in her thirties who had recovered from COVID-19. The CDR3 runs from the conserved cysteine through the conserved F or W. The D gene is left open where the match is weak. Not all rows give a size; the values are once, few, many and, for expanded clones, a class.

V	length	D	J	size	CDR3	DNA
TRBV7-2	13	-	TRBJ1-2	once	CASSLGTDKDYTF	TGTGCCAGCAGCTTAGGGACAGATAAAGACTACACCTTC
TRBV28	17	-	TRBJ1-5	-	CASSLKAGTWLIKPQHF	TGTGCCAGCAGTTTAAAGGCAGGGACTTGGTTAATTAAGCCCCAGCATTTT
TRBV7-9	11	-	TRBJ1-1	-	CAREEATEAFF	TGTGCCAGGGAGGAAGCGACTGAAGCTTTCTTT
TRBV7-6	14	-	TRBJ2-5	-	CASSLRPGEPAQYF	TGTGCCAGCAGCTTACGGCCAGGGGAGCCGGCCCAGTACTTC
TRBV6-5	16	-	TRBJ2-3	-	CASSYSRGEGTDTQYF	TGTGCCAGCAGTTACTCGCGGGGCGAGGGCACAGATACGCAGTATTTT
TRBV28	15	TRBD1	TRBJ2-1	-	CATSNRTGSRNEQFF	TGTGCCACCTCAAACAGGACAGGGAGTAGGAATGAGCAGTTCTTC
TRBV28	17	-	TRBJ1-6	-	CASSFRQVLALDSPLHF	TGTGCCAGCAGTTTTAGACAGGTCCTAGCATTAGATTCACCCCTCCACTTT
TRBV5-1	16	-	TRBJ2-1	-	CASSSGPSGSYNEQFF	TGCGCCAGCAGCTCCGGTCCTAGTGGATCCTACAATGAGCAGTTCTTC
TRBV6-5	14	-	TRBJ2-7	once	CASRGRGWSYEQYF	TGTGCCAGCAGGGGCCGAGGGTGGTCCTACGAGCAGTACTTC
TRBV19	16	TRBD2	TRBJ2-2	few	CASSITSGGAFGELFF	TGTGCCAGTAGTATCACGAGCGGGGGGGCCTTCGGGGAGCTGTTTTTT
TRBV24-1	17	TRBD2	TRBJ2-3	once	CATSDISSGRAVDTQYF	TGTGCCACCAGTGATATTTCTAGCGGGAGGGCCGTGGATACGCAGTATTTT
TRBV28	20	TRBD1	TRBJ1-5	-	CASSLWSGETGGESEQPQHF	TGTGCCAGCAGTTTATGGAGCGGGGAGACAGGGGGCGAGTCTGAACAGCCCCAGCATTTT
TRBV7-9	14	-	TRBJ1-4	-	CASSLNRDNEKLFF	TGTGCCAGCAGCCTCAACAGGGATAATGAAAAACTGTTTTTT
TRBV7-3	15	TRBD2	TRBJ2-2	-	CASSFSGSNTGELFF	TGTGCCAGCAGCTTTAGCGGGTCGAACACCGGGGAGCTGTTTTTT
TRBV7-2	13	-	TRBJ2-5	many	CASRSGWGETQYF	TGTGCCAGCAGGTCAGGGTGGGGAGAGACCCAGTACTTC
TRBV18	14	-	TRBJ2-7	once	CASSPGRVGYEQYF	TGTGCCAGCTCACCAGGCAGGGTGGGGTACGAGCAGTACTTC
TRBV28	15	-	TRBJ2-6	-	CASSLVGAGANVLTF	TGTGCCAGCAGTTTAGTTGGGGCCGGGGCCAACGTCCTGACTTTC
TRBV2	15	-	TRBJ1-1	-	CASSEDRTANTEAFF	TGTGCCAGCAGTGAAGATCGCACAGCGAACACTGAAGCTTTCTTT
TRBV27	16	-	TRBJ2-7	-	CASSSLAGQGIYEQYF	TGTGCCAGCAGTTCTCTTGCCGGGCAGGGGATCTACGAGCAGTACTTC
TRBV9	14	-	TRBJ1-1	-	CASSVGTFAGESFF	TGTGCCAGCAGCGTAGGGACATTTGCGGGGGAGTCTTTCTTT
TRBV3-1/TRBV3-2	14	-	TRBJ2-3	-	CASSPWTSTDTQYF	TGTGCCAGCAGCCCCTGGACTTCTACTGATACGCAGTATTTT
TRBV11-2	13	TRBD2	TRBJ2-1	-	CASRLGLADEQFF	TGTGCCAGCAGATTGGGACTAGCGGATGAGCAGTTCTTC
TRBV19	15	TRBD2	TRBJ2-1	once	CASSIGLAGGNEQFF	TGTGCCAGTAGTATTGGCCTAGCGGGAGGCAATGAGCAGTTCTTC
TRBV19	14	-	TRBJ1-5	-	CASSPRAVDQPQHF	TGTGCCAGCTCTCCGAGGGCTGTGGATCAGCCCCAGCATTTT
TRBV7-8	14	-	TRBJ2-1	-	CASSFRDKYNEQFF	TGTGCCAGCAGCTTCCGGGACAAGTACAATGAGCAGTTCTTC
TRBV5-1	15	TRBD1	TRBJ2-2	few	CASSRQGLNTGELFF	TGCGCCAGCAGCAGACAGGGCCTTAACACCGGGGAGCTGTTTTTT
TRBV19	15	-	TRBJ1-4	-	CASRLQGTTNEKLFF	TGTGCCAGTAGACTCCAGGGTACGACTAATGAAAAACTGTTTTTT
TRBV19	12	-	TRBJ1-1	-	CASSQANTEAFF	TGTGCCAGTAGTCAGGCGAACACTGAAGCTTTCTTT
TRBV19	16	TRBD2	TRBJ2-3	-	CASTPVGLAGVDTQYF	TGTGCCAGTACCCCCGTCGGACTAGCGGGAGTAGATACGCAGTATTTT
TRBV7-9	14	-	TRBJ2-1	-	CASSLVRDYNEQFF	TGTGCCAGCAGCTTAGTACGGGACTACAATGAGCAGTTCTTC
TRBV11-2	11	-	TRBJ2-7	-	CASGRHYEQYF	TGTGCCAGCGGCAGGCACTACGAGCAGTACTTC
TRBV11-1	14	TRBD1	TRBJ2-1	-	CASKLTGSYNEQFF	TGTGCCAGCAAGTTGACAGGGTCCTACAATGAGCAGTTCTTC
TRBV20-1	13	-	TRBJ1-6	-	CSASVRGGSPLHF	TGCAGTGCTAGTGTAAGGGGAGGATCACCCCTCCACTTT
TRBV2	15	-	TRBJ1-5	-	CASSPGVMDNQPQHF	TGTGCCAGCAGTCCGGGGGTTATGGACAATCAGCCCCAGCATTTT
TRBV20-1	14	TRBD2	TRBJ2-1	-	CSASWPSGYNEQFF	TGCAGTGCTAGTTGGCCTAGCGGGTACAATGAGCAGTTCTTC